This T cell receptor (beta chain) comes out of a study of T-cell memory formation after mild COVID-19. Study-wide context: Clustering of TCRs was largely donor specific. Regarding the study as a whole: Researchers found some responding clones in pre-infection memory, a sign that cross-reactive memory joined. Clones that got smaller from day 15 to 85 had even CD4/CD8, while clones growing later tipped toward CD4+.

Amplification by 5'RACE using constant-segment primers produced TCR alpha and TCR beta cDNA libraries that carried sample barcodes and UMIs. TCRdb re-called the 5' RACE reads with MiXCR, one entry per CDR3 protein. The sample contains roughly 380,000 distinct CDR3 sequences, over 25% of which appear only once. Points on this clonotype: Its antigen is unidentified.

There are 12 residues in the CDR3. Trimming shortened V by 6 bases and J by 7 bases, and 13 bases separated the two germline ends. Germline V gene data show CDR1 as MNHEY and CDR2 as SVGEGT. Material: PBMCs or a T cell subset sorted from them (not recorded which). The chain has TRBV6-2 or TRBV6-3 and TRBJ2-7, with D possibly being TRBD2 (5 bases). This clonotype originated in an adult woman who had mild COVID-19 (a few samples of this study predate the infection). Cell type and time point are not known. The CDR3 sequence: CASSFYSGEQYF. The CDR3 DNA sequence: TGTGCCAGCAGCTTTTACAGCGGAGAGCAGTACTTC.